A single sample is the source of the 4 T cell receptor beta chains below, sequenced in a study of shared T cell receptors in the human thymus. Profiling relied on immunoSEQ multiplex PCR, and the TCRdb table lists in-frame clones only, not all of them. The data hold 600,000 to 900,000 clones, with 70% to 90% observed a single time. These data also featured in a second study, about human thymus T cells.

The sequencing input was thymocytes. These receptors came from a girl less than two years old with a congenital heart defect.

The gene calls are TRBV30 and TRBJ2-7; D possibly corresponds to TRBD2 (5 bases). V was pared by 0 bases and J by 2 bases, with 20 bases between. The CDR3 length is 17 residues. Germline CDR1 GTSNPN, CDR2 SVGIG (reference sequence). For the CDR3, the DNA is TGTGCCTGGAGTGTACCTTCCCCGGGGTGGTCCACCTACGAGCAGTACTTC. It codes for CAWSVPSPGWSTYEQYF.

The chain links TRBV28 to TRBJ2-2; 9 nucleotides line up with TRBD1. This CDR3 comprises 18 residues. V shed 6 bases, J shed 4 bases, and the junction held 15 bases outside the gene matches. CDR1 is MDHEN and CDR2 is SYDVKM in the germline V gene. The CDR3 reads CASSADGTGKASTGELFF. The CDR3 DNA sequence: TGTGCCAGCAGCGCAGATGGGACAGGGAAGGCGAGCACCGGGGAGCTGTTTTTT. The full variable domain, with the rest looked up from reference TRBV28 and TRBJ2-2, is DVKVTQSSRYLVKRTGEKVFLECVQDMDHENMFWYRQDPGLGLRLIYFSYDVKMKEKGDIPEGYSVSREKKERFSLILESASTNQTSMYLCASSADGTGKASTGELFFGEGSRLTVL.

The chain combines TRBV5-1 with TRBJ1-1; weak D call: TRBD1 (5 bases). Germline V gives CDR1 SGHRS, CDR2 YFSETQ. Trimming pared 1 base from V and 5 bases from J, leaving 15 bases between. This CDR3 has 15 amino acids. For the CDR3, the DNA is TGCGCCAGCAGCTTGTATGGGAGGGAGGGGACTGAAGCTTTCTTT. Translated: CASSLYGREGTEAFF.

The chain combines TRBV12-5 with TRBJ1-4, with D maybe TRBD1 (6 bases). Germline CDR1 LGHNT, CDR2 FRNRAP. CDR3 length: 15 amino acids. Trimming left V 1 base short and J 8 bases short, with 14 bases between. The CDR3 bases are TGTGCTAGTGGTTTGGAGCGACAGGTGAAAGAAAAACTGTTTTTT. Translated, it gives CASGLERQVKEKLFF.